In its sample, the clone carrying this TCR beta chain was seen a few times. This entry comes from a study of blood T cells in healthy people across ages. With a J-beta primer mix and a sample-barcoded 5' primer, a second PCR ran roughly 7 to 11 cycles. One entry per CDR3 protein, called by TCRdb with MiXCR from the 5' RACE reads. Of just over 800,000 distinct CDR3 sequences listed, 62% are singletons. The germline V gene encodes CDR1 SGHRS and CDR2 YFSETQ. The trim removed 3 bases at V and 4 bases at J, leaving 6 bases unmatched. CDR3 size: 14 residues. This chain connects TRBV5-1 to TRBJ2-7; 8 bases align to TRBD1. This sequence originates from a man aged 25-40 years in good health. Specimen: blood. The CDR3: CASSSNDRGYEQYF. The CDR3 DNA sequence: TGCGCCAGCAGCTCTAACGACAGGGGATACGAGCAGTACTTC. Drawing the rest from reference TRBV5-1 and TRBJ2-7, the complete variable domain is KAGVTQTPRYLIKTRGQQVTLSCSPISGHRSVSWYQQTPGQGLQFLFEYFSETQRNKGNFPGRFSGRQFSNSRSEMNVSTLELGDSALYLCASSSNDRGYEQYFGPGTRLTVT.